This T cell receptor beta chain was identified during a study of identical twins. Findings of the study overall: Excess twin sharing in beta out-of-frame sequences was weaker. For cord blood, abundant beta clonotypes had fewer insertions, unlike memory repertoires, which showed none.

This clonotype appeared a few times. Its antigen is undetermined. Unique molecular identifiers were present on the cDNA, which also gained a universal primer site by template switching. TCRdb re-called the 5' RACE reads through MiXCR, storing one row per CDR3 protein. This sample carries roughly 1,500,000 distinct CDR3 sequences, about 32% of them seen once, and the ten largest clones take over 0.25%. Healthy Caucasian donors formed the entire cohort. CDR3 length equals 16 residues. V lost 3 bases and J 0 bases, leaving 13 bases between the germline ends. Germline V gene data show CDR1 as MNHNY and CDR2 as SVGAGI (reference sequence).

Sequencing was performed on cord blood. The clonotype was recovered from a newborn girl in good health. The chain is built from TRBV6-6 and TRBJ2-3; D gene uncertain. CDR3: CASSYGALGSTDTQYF. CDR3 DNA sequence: TGTGCCAGCAGTTATGGTGCGTTGGGAAGCACAGATACGCAGTATTTT.